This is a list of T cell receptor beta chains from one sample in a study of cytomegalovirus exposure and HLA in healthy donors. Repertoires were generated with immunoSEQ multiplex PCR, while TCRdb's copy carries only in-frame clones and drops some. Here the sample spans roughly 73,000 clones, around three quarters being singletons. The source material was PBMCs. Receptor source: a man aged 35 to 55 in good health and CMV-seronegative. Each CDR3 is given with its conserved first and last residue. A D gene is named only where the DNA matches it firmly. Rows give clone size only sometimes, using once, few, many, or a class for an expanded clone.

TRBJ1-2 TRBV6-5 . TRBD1 CASRRTGAYGYTF TGTGCCAGCAGGCGGACAGGGGCCTATGGCTACACCTTC
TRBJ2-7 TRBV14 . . CASSHLGQGPNEQYF TGTGCCAGCAGCCACCTTGGGCAGGGGCCCAACGAGCAGTACTTC
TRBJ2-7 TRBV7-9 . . CASSDGTYTYEQYF TGTGCCAGCAGTGACGGGACTTATACCTACGAGCAGTACTTC
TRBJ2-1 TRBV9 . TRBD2 CASSPGTNSYNEQFF TGTGCCAGCAGCCCCGGGACTAACTCCTACAATGAGCAGTTCTTC
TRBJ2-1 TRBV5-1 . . CASSFSGTDEQFF TGCGCCAGCAGCTTTTCCGGGACTGATGAGCAGTTCTTC
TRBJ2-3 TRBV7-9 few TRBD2 CASSGPSGGEADTQYF TGTGCCAGCAGCGGACCTAGCGGGGGGGAGGCGGATACGCAGTATTTT
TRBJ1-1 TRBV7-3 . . CASSSQENTEAFF TGTGCCAGCAGCTCTCAGGAGAACACTGAAGCTTTCTTT
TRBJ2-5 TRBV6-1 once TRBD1 CASSGDRGETQYF TGTGCCAGCAGTGGAGACAGGGGAGAGACCCAGTACTTC
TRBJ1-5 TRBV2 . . CASRTSNQPQHF TGTGCCAGCCGCACAAGCAATCAGCCCCAGCATTTT
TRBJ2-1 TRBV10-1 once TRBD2 CASSPPPGLAGGYNEQFF TGCGCCAGCAGTCCCCCCCCGGGACTAGCGGGGGGTTATAATGAGCAGTTCTTC
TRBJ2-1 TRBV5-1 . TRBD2 CASSLATGGGVYNEQFF TGCGCCAGCAGCTTGGCCACGGGCGGGGGGGTTTACAATGAGCAGTTCTTC
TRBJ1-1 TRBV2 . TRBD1 CASRGQRQGGAFF TGTGCCAGCAGGGGACAGCGTCAAGGGGGAGCTTTCTTT
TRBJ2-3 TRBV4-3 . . CASSHRAPRGDTQYF TGCGCCAGCAGCCACCGCGCCCCACGGGGTGATACGCAGTATTTT
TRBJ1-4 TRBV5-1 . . CASSKDSSDEKLFF TGCGCCAGCAGCAAGGACAGTTCGGATGAAAAACTGTTTTTT
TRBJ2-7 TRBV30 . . CAWSKAGRDEQYF TGTGCCTGGAGTAAGGCAGGAAGAGACGAGCAGTACTTC
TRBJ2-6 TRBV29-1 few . CSALFSGANVLTF TGCAGCGCCCTTTTCTCTGGGGCCAACGTCCTGACTTTC
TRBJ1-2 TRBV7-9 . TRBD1 CASSWGTGNGYTF TGTGCCAGCAGCTGGGGGACAGGTAATGGCTACACCTTC
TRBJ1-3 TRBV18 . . CASSPRSGAGNTIYF TGTGCCAGCTCACCACGATCAGGGGCTGGAAACACCATATATTTT
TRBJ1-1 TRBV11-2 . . CASSLADNMNTEAFF TGTGCCAGCAGCTTGGCGGACAACATGAACACTGAAGCTTTCTTT
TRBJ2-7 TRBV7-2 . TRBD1 CASSLGSGGSLYEQYF TGTGCCAGCAGCTTAGGGTCAGGGGGAAGTTTGTACGAGCAGTACTTC
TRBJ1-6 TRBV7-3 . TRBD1 CASSDGQGSPLHF TGTGCCAGCAGCGATGGACAGGGGAGTCCCCTCCACTTT
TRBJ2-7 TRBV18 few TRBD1 CASSPDIDRGYEQYF TGTGCCAGCTCACCAGACATCGACAGGGGCTACGAGCAGTACTTC
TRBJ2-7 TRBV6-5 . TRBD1 CASSRITGGYEQYF TGTGCCAGCAGCCGAATCACAGGGGGCTACGAGCAGTACTTC
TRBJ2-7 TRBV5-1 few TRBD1 CASSTGQGNYEQYF TGCGCCAGCAGTACCGGACAGGGTAACTACGAGCAGTACTTC
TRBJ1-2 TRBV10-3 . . CAIRVDDGLNYGYTF TGTGCCATCAGGGTGGACGACGGACTTAACTATGGCTACACCTTC
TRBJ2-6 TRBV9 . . CASSRSSAGANVLTF TGTGCCAGCAGCAGGAGCTCCGCTGGGGCCAACGTCCTGACTTTC
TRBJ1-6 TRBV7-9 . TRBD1 CASSVLGQPLHF TGTGCCAGCAGCGTCCTGGGACAGCCCCTCCACTTT
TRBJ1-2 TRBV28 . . CASSLRRTNYGYPF TGTGCCAGCAGTTTGCGGAGGACTAACTATGGCTACCCCTTC
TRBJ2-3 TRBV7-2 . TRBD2 CASTPGQAGALSTDTQYF TGTGCCAGCACTCCCGGGCAAGCGGGGGCCCTTAGCACAGATACGCAGTATTTT
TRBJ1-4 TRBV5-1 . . CASSTSLVDEKLFF TGCGCCAGCAGCACGAGTCTGGTAGATGAAAAACTGTTTTTT
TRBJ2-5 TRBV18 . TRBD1 CASSRDRQGETQYF TGTGCCAGCTCAAGGGACAGGCAGGGAGAGACCCAGTACTTC
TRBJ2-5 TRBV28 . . CASSFGGYQETQYF TGTGCCAGCAGTTTCGGGGGATACCAAGAGACCCAGTACTTC
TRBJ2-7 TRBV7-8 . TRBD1 CASSLRDRNYEQYF TGTGCCAGCAGCTTAAGGGACAGGAACTACGAGCAGTACTTC
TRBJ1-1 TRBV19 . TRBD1 CASSKRDRDPEAFF TGTGCCAGTAGTAAGAGGGACAGGGATCCTGAAGCTTTCTTT
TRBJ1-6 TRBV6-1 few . CASSVQASSSYNSPLHF TGTGCCAGCAGTGTACAGGCGTCCAGCTCCTATAATTCACCCCTCCACTTT
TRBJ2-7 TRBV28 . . CASSLLSGGRLEQYF TGTGCCAGCAGTTTACTTTCTGGGGGCCGGCTCGAGCAGTACTTC
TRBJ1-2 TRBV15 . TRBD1 CATSSARGPSFNNYGYTF TGTGCCACCAGCTCGGCCAGGGGGCCTAGTTTTAATAACTATGGCTACACCTTC
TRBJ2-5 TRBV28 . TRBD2 CASSFAFSSGLGETQYF TGTGCCAGCAGTTTTGCGTTCTCTAGCGGGCTTGGAGAGACCCAGTACTTC
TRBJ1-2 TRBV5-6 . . CASSRSSRSGYTF TGTGCCAGCAGCCGCTCTAGTAGGAGTGGCTACACCTTC
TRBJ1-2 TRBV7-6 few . CASSPGAGTSNYGYTF TGTGCCAGCAGCCCAGGAGCGGGTACGTCAAACTATGGCTACACCTTC
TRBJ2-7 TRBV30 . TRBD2 CAWAFDGRGASYEQYF TGTGCCTGGGCCTTTGATGGGCGGGGGGCCTCCTACGAGCAGTACTTC
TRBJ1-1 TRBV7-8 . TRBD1 CASSLGDRNEAFF TGTGCCAGCAGCTTGGGGGACAGGAATGAAGCTTTCTTT
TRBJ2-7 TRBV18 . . CASSPSQGFLGYEQYF TGTGCCAGCTCACCCTCACAGGGTTTTTTAGGATACGAGCAGTACTTC
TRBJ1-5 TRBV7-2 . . CASSSTGTRRPQHF TGTGCCAGCAGCTCGACAGGTACCAGGAGGCCCCAGCATTTT
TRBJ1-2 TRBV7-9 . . CASSPGRDGDAYTF TGTGCCAGCAGCCCCGGGCGAGACGGGGATGCCTACACCTTC
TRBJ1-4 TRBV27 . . CASSSDGRRSEKLFF TGTGCCAGCAGCTCCGACGGTAGGAGGTCTGAAAAACTGTTTTTT
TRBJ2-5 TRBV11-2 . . CASSLLVRGVETQYF TGTGCCAGCAGCTTATTAGTACGGGGAGTAGAGACCCAGTACTTC
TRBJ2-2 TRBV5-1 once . CASSLWDYTGELFF TGCGCCAGCAGCCTCTGGGACTACACCGGGGAGCTGTTTTTT
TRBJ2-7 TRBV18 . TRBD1 CASSRLRDRGYEQYF TGTGCCAGCTCACGACTCCGGGACAGGGGCTACGAGCAGTACTTC
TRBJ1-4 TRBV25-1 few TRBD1 CASSSRQGHGNEKLFF TGTGCCAGCAGTTCGAGACAGGGGCATGGTAATGAAAAACTGTTTTTT
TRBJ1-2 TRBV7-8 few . CASSLRGRAADGYTF TGTGCCAGCAGCTTGCGGGGCAGGGCAGCGGATGGCTACACCTTC
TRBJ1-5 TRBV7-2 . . CASSHPGLLQPQHF TGTGCCAGCAGCCACCCAGGGTTACTTCAGCCCCAGCATTTT
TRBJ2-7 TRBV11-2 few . CASSLGLESYEQYF TGTGCCAGCAGCTTAGGGCTAGAGTCCTACGAGCAGTACTTC